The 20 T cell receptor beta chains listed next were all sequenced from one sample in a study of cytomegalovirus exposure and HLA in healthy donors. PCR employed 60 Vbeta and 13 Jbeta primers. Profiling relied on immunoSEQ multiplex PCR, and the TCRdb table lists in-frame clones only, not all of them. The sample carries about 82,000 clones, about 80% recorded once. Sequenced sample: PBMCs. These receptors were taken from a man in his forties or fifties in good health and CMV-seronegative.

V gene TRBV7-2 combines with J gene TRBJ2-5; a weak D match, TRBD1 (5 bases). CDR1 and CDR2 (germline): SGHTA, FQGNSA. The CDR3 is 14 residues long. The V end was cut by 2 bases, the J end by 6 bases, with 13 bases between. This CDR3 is CASSLLIGAKTQYF. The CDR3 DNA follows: TGTGCCAGCAGCTTACTCATTGGGGCGAAGACCCAGTACTTC.

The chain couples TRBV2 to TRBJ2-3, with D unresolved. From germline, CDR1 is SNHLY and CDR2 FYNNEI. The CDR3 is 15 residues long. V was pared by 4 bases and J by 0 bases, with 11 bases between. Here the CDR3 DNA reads TGTGCCAGCAGTGTTATCAGGTCTAGCACAGATACGCAGTATTTT. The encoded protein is CASSVIRSSTDTQYF.

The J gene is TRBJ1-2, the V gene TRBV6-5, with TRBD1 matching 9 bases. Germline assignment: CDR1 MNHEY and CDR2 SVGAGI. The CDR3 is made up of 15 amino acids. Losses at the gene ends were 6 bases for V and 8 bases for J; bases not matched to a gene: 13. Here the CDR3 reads CASSLGVQGAGGYTF. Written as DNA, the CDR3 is TGTGCCAGCAGCCTAGGGGTACAGGGGGCAGGAGGCTACACCTTC.

The CDR3: CASSQEFGAYLNEAFF. CDR3 sequence (DNA): TGCGCCAGCAGCCAAGAGTTTGGGGCGTACTTGAACGAAGCTTTCTTT. The J gene is TRBJ1-1, the V gene TRBV4-3; a possible D gene is TRBD1 (5 bases). Germline V CDR1 and CDR2: LGHNA, YSLEER. The CDR3 is 16 residues long. V lost 0 bases, J lost 8 bases, and 19 bases lay in between.

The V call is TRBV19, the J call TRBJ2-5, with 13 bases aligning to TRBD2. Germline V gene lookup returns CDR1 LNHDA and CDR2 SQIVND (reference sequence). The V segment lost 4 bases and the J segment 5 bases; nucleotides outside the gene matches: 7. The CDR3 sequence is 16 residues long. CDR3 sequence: CASSTLTSGGWETQYF. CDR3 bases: TGTGCCAGTAGTACCCTGACTAGCGGGGGGTGGGAGACCCAGTACTTC.

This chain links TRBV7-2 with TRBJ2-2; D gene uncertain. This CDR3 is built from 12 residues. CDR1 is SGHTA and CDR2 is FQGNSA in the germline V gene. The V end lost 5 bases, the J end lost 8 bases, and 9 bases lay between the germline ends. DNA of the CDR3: TGTGCCAGCAGCCCCGAGTCGGGGGAGCTGTTTTTT. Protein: CASSPESGELFF.

The CDR3 DNA reads as TGCGCCAGCAGCCCTCGGCGCGGGACAGATACGCAGTATTTT. Residues: CASSPRRGTDTQYF. The chain is built from TRBV5-1 and TRBJ2-3; weak D call: TRBD2 (5 bases). The V gene lost 4 bases and the J gene lost 3 bases, with 12 bases spanning the gap. There are 14 residues in the CDR3. Germline CDR1 reads SGHRS; CDR2 reads YFSETQ.

Here the CDR3 DNA reads TGTGCCAGCAGCTTAAACGGGGATAGCAATCAGCCCCAGCATTTT. It yields the protein CASSLNGDSNQPQHF. The rearrangement links TRBV7-2 to TRBJ1-5; D gene ambiguous. Germline V gene data show CDR1 as SGHTA and CDR2 as FQGNSA. CDR3 length: 15 amino acids. The V gene lost 2 bases and the J gene lost 0 bases, with 8 bases spanning the gap.

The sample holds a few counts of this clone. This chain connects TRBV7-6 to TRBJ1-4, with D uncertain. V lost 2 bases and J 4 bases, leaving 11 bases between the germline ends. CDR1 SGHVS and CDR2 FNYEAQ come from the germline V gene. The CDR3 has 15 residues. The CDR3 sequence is CASSLRPSVNEKLFF. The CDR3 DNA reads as TGTGCCAGCAGCTTAAGGCCCAGCGTTAATGAAAAACTGTTTTTT.

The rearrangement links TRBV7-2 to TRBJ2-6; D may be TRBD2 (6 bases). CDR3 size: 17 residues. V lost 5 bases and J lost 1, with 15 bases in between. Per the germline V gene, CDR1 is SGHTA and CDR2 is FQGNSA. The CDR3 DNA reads TGTGCCAGCAGCCGACTAGGGAGCGGTTCTGGGGCCAACGTCCTGACTTTC. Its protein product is CASSRLGSGSGANVLTF. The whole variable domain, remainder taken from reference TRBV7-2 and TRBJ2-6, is GAGVSQSPSNKVTEKGKDVELRCDPISGHTALYWYRQSLGQGLEFLIYFQGNSAPDKSGLPSDRFSAERTGGSVSTLTIQRTQQEDSAVYLCASSRLGSGSGANVLTFGAGSRLTVL.

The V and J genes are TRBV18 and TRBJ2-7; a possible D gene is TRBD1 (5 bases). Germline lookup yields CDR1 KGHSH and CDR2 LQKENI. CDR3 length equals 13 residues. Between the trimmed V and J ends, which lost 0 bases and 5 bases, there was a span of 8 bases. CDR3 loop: CASSPPVGDEQYF. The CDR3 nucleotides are TGTGCCAGCTCACCACCCGTAGGGGACGAGCAGTACTTC.

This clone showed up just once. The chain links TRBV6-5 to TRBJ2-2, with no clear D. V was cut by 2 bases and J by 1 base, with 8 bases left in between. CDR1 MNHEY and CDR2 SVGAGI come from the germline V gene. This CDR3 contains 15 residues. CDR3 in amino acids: CASSYPRLNTGELFF. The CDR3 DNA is TGTGCCAGCAGTTACCCGAGACTGAACACCGGGGAGCTGTTTTTT.

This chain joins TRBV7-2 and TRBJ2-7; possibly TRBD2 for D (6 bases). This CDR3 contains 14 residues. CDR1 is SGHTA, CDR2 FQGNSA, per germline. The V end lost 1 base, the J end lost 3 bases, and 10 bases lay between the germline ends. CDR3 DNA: TGTGCCAGCAGCTTAGATGGCGGGAACTACGAGCAGTACTTC. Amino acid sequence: CASSLDGGNYEQYF.

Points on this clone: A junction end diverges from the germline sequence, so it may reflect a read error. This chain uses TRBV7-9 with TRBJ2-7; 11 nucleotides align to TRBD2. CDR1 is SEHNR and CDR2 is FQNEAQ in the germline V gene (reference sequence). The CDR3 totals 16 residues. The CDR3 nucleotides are TGTGCCAGCAGCTCTCGACAGACTAGCGGGGACTACCAGCAGTACTTC. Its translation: CASSSRQTSGDYQQYF.

As DNA, the CDR3 is TGTGCCAGCAGCAGGGGGTGGGGGCGCGATGAAAAACTGTTTTTT. This translates into CASSRGWGRDEKLFF. This sequence joins TRBV6-5 and TRBJ1-4; TRBD1 matches 7 bases. Germline V gene lookup returns CDR1 MNHEY and CDR2 SVGAGI. This CDR3 is built from 15 residues. The trim removed 6 bases at V and 6 bases at J, leaving 10 bases unmatched.

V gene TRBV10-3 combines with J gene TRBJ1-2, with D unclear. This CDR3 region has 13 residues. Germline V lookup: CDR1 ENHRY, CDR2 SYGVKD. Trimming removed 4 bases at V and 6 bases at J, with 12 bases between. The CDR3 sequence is CAISASGIDGYTF. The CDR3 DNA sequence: TGTGCCATCAGTGCTAGCGGGATTGATGGCTACACCTTC.

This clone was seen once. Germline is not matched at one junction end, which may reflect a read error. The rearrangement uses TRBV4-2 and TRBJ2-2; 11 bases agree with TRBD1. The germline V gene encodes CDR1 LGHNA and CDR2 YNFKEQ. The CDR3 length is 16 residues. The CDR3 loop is CASGHRTGGVTGELFF. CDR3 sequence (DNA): TGTGCCAGCGGCCACCGGACAGGGGGCGTAACCGGGGAGCTGTTTTTT.

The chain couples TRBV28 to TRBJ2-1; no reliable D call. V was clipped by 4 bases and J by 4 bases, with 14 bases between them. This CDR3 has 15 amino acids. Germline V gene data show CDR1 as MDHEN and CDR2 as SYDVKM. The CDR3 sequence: CASSSATLAYNEQFF. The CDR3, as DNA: TGTGCCAGCAGTTCCGCGACATTGGCTTACAATGAGCAGTTCTTC.

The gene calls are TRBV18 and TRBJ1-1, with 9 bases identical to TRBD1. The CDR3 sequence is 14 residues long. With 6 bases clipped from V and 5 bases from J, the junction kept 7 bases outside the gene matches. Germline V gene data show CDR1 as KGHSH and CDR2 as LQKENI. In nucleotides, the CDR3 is TGTGCCAGCTCTTCACAGGGGGCGCGAACTGAAGCTTTCTTT. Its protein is CASSSQGARTEAFF.

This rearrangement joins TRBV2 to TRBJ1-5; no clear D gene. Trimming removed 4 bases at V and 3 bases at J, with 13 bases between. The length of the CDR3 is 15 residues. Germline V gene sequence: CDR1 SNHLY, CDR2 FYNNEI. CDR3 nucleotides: TGTGCCAGCAGTGGCGGCGGAGTACTCAATCAGCCCCAGCATTTT. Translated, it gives CASSGGGVLNQPQHF. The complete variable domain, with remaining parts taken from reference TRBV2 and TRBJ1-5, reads EPEVTQTPSHQVTQMGQEVILRCVPISNHLYFYWYRQILGQKVEFLVSFYNNEISEKSEIFDDQFSVERPDGSNFTLKIRSTKLEDSAMYFCASSGGGVLNQPQHFGDGTRLSIL.